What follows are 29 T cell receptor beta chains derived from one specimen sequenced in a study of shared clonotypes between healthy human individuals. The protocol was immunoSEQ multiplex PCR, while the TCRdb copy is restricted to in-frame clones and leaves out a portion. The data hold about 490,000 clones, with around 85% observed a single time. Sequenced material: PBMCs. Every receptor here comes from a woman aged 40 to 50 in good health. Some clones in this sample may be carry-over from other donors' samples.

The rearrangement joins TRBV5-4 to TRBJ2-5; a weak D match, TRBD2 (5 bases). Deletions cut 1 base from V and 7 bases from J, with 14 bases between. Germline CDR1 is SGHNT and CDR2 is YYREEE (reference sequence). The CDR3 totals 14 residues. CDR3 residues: CASSLPRDFGTQYF. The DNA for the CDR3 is TGTGCCAGCAGCTTGCCACGGGATTTTGGGACCCAGTACTTC.

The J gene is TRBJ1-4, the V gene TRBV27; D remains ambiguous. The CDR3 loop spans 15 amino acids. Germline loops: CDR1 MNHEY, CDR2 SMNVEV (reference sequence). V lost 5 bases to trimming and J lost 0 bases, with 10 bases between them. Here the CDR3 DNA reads TGTGCCAGCAGTAAGACACTCGCAACTAATGAAAAACTGTTTTTT. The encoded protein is CASSKTLATNEKLFF.

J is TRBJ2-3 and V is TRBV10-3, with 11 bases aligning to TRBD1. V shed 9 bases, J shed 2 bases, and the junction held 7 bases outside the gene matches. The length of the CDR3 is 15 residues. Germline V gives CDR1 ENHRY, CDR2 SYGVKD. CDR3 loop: CAISGTGGNTDTQYF. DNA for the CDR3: TGTGCCATATCTGGGACAGGGGGGAACACAGATACGCAGTATTTT.

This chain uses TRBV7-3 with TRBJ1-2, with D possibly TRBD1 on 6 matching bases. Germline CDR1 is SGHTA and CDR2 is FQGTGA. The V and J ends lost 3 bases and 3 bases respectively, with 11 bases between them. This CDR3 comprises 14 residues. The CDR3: CASSLGAGDYGYTF. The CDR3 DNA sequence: TGTGCCAGCAGCTTGGGGGCAGGAGACTATGGCTACACCTTC.

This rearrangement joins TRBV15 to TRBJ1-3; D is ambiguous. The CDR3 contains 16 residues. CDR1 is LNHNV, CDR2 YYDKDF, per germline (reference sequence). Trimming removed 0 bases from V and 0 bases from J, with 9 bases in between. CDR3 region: CATSRDLAVSGNTIYF. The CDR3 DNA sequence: TGTGCCACCAGCAGAGATTTGGCAGTCTCTGGAAACACCATATATTTT.

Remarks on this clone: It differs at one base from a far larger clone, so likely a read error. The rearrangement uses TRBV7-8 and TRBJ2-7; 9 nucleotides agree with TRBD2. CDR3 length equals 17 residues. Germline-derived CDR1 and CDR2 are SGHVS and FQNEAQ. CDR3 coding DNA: TGTGCCAGCAGCCTATCCAGACTAGCGGCTACCTCCTACAAGCAGTACTTC. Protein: CASSLSRLAATSYKQYF.

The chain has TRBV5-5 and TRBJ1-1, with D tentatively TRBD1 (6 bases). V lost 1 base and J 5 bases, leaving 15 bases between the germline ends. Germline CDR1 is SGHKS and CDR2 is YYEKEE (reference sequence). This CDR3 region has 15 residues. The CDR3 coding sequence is TGTGCCAGCAGCTTGCAGCTGGGGGCATCTACTGAAGCTTTCTTT. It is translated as CASSLQLGASTEAFF.

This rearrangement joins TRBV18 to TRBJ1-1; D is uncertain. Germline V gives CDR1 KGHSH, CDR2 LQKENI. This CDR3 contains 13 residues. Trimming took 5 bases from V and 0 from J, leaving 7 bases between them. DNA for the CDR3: TGTGCCAGCTCAAATACAGTGAACACTGAAGCTTTCTTT. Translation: CASSNTVNTEAFF.

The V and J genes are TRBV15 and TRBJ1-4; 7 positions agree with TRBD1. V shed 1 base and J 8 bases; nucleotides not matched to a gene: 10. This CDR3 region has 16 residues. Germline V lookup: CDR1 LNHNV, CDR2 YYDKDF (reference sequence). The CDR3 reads CATSRGSRQTGEKLFF. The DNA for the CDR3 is TGTGCCACCAGCAGAGGAAGCAGGCAGACAGGGGAAAAACTGTTTTTT.

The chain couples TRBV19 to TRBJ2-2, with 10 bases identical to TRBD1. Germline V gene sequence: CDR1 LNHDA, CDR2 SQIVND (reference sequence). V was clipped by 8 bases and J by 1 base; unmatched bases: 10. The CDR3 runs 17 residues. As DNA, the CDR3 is TGTGCCAGTGCTGGGACAGGGGCACCAAGGAACACCGGGGAGCTGTTTTTT. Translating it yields CASAGTGAPRNTGELFF.

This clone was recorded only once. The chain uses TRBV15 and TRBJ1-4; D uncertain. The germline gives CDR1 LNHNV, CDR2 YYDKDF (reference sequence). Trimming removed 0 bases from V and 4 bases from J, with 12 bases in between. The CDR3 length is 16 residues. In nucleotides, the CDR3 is TGTGCCACCAGCAGAGACTGGCCAGGAAATAATGAAAAACTGTTTTTT. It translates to CATSRDWPGNNEKLFF.

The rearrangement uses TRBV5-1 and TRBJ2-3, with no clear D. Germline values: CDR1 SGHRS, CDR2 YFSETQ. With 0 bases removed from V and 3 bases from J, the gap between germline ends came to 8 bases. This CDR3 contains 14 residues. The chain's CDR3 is CASSLEAGTDTQYF. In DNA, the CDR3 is TGCGCCAGCAGCTTGGAGGCAGGAACAGATACGCAGTATTTT.

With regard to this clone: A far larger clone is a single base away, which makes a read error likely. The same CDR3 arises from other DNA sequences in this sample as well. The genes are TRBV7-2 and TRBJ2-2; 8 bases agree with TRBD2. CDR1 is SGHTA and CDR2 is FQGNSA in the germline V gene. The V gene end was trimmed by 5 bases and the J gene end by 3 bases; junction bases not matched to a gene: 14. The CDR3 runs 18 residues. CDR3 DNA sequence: TGTGCCAGCAGCCGAAGGGGACGGGAGGGCCGAGACACCGGGGAGCTGTTTTTT. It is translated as CASSRRGREGRDTGELFF.

The CDR3 is CASSVGLTANYEQYF. CDR3 bases: TGTGCCAGCAGCGTAGGCCTGACAGCTAACTACGAGCAGTACTTC. The V call is TRBV9, the J call TRBJ2-7; tentative D call: TRBD1 (5 bases). CDR1 is SGDLS, CDR2 YYNGEE, per germline. Trimming pared 0 bases from V and 3 bases from J, leaving 13 bases between. This CDR3 spans 15 amino acids. The full variable domain, in which reference TRBV9 and TRBJ2-7 provide the parts outside the CDR3, is DSGVTQTPKHLITATGQRVTLRCSPRSGDLSVYWYQQSLDQGLQFLIQYYNGEERAKGNILERFSAQQFPDLHSELNLSSLELGDSALYFCASSVGLTANYEQYFGPGTRLTVT.

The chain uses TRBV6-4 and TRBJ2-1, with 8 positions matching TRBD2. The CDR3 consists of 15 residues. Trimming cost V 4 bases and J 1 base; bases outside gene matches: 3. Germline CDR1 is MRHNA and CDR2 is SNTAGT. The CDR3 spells CASSVGGGSYNEQFF. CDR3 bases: TGTGCCAGCAGTGTCGGGGGGGGTTCCTACAATGAGCAGTTCTTC.

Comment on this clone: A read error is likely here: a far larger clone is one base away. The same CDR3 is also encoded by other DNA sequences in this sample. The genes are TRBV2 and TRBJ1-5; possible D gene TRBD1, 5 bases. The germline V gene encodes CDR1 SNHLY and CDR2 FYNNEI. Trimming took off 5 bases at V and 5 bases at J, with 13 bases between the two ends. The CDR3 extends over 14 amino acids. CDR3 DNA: TGTGCCAGCAGTCCTGACAGAGGGTATCAGCCCCAGCATTTT. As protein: CASSPDRGYQPQHF.

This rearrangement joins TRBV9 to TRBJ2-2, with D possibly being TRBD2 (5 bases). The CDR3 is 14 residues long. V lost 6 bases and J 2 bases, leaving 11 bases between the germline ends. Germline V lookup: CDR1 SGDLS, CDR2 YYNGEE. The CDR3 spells CASKRGINTGELFF. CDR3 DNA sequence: TGTGCCAGCAAGCGAGGGATTAACACCGGGGAGCTGTTTTTT.

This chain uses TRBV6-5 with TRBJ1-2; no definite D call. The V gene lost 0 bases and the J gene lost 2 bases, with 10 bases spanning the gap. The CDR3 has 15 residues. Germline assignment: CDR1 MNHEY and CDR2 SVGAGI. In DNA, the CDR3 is TGTGCCAGCAGTTACTCAGTTTCCACGAACTATGGCTACACCTTC. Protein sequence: CASSYSVSTNYGYTF.

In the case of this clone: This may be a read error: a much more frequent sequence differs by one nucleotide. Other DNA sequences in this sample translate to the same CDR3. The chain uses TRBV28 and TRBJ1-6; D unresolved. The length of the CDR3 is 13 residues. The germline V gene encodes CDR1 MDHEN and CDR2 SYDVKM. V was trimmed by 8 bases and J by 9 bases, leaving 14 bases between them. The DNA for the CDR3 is TGTGCCAGCGGCTACAGTAATAGTTCACCCCTCCACTTT. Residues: CASGYSNSSPLHF.

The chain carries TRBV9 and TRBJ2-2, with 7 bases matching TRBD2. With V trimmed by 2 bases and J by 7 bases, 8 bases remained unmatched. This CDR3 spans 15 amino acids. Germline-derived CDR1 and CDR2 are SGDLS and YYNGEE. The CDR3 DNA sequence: TGTGCCAGCAGCGTCGCGGGAGTCAGCGTCGGGGAGCTGTTTTTT. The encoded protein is CASSVAGVSVGELFF.

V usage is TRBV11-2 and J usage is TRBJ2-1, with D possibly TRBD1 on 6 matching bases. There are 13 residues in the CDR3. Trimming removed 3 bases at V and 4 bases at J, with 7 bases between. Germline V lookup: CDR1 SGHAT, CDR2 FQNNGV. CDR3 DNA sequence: TGTGCCAGCAGCTTTGGACAGTACAATGAGCAGTTCTTC. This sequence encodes CASSFGQYNEQFF.

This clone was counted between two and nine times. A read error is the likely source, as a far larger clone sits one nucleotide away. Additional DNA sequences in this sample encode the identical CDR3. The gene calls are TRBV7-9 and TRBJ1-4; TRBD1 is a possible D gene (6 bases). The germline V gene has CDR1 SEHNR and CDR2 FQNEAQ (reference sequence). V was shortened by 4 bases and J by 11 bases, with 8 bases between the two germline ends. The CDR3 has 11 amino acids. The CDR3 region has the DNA TGTGCCAGCAGCTCTGGACAGAAACTGTTTTTT. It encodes CASSSGQKLFF.

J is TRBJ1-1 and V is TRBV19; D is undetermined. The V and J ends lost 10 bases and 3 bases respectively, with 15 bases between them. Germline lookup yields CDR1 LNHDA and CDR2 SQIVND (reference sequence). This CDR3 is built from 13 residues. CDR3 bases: TGTGCCACCTCCCGGGATGGGGACACTGAAGCTTTCTTT. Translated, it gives CATSRDGDTEAFF.

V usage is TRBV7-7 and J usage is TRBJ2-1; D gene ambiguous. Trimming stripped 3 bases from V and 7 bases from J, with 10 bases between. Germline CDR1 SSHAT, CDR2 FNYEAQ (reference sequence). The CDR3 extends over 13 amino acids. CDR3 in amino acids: CASSLYAGNEQFF. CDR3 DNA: TGTGCCAGCAGCTTGTACGCCGGGAATGAGCAGTTCTTC.

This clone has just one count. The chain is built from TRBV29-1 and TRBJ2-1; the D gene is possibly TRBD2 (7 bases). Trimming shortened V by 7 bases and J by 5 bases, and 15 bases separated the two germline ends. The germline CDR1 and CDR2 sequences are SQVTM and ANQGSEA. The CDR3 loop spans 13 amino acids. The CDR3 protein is CSARGLLNNEQFF. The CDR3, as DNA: TGCAGCGCCAGGGGACTATTAAACAATGAGCAGTTCTTC.

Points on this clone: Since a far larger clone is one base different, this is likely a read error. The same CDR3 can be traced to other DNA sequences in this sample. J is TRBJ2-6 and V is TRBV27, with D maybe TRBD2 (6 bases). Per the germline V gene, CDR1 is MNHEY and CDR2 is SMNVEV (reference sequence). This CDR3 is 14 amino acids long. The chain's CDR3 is CASSGTAGANVLTF. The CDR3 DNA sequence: TGTGCCAGCAGCGGGACTGCTGGAGCCAACGTCCTGACTTTC.

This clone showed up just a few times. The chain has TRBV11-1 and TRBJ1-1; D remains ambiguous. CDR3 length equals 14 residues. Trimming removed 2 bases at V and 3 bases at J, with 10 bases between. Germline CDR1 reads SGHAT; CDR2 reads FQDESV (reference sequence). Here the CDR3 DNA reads TGTGCCAGCAGCTTACGGAATCCTGACACTGAAGCTTTCTTT. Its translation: CASSLRNPDTEAFF. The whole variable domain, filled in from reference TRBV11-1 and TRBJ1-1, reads EAEVAQSPRYKITEKSQAVAFWCDPISGHATLYWYRQILGQGPELLVQFQDESVVDDSQLPKDRFSAERLKGVDSTLKIQPAELGDSAMYLCASSLRNPDTEAFFGQGTRLTVV.

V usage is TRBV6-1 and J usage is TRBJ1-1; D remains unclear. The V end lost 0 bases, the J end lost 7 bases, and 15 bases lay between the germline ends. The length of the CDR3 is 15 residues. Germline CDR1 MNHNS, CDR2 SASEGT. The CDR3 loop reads CASSEALDLPLEAFF. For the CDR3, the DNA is TGTGCCAGCAGTGAAGCGCTTGACTTACCCCTTGAAGCTTTCTTT.

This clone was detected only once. The CDR3 DNA reads TGTGCCAGCAGCTTGGCCGGGGGGCAGGGGTTCTACGAGCAGTACTTC. Translating it yields CASSLAGGQGFYEQYF. This chain links TRBV5-4 with TRBJ2-7; tentatively, D is TRBD2 (7 bases). CDR1 is SGHNT and CDR2 is YYREEE in the germline V gene (reference sequence). The CDR3 runs to 16 residues. V lost 0 bases and J lost 3, with 16 bases in between.